The next 23 T cell receptor beta chains were all read from a single sample in a study of neurological immune-mediated disorders (dated by TCRdb to about 2019). Library preparation used 5' RACE. Reads for this sample came from an Illumina HiSeq 2500. The public sequencing data were trimmed at Q25 with fastp and processed into clonotypes with MiXCR by TCRdb, which kept only in-frame beta chains. Every CDR3 protein is listed once, alongside the most common genes and DNA of its rows. Within this sample are tens of thousands of distinct CDR3 sequences, with roughly 2.5% of them counted one time only. The leading ten clones occupy about 3% of the sample. Specimen: PBMCs. The source of these receptors is a man aged 45-60 years with multiple sclerosis.

This clonotype was seen repeatedly, ten times or more. The chain joins TRBV12-3 or TRBV12-4 to TRBJ1-1; D remains ambiguous. The CDR3 consists of 12 residues. V was cut by 7 bases and J by 3 bases, with 9 bases left in between. Written as DNA, the CDR3 is TGTGCCAGCACTGTTCGGGACACTGAAGCTTTCTTT. It specifies CASTVRDTEAFF.

There are many counts of this clonotype. This sequence joins TRBV7-8 and TRBJ1-2; a possible D gene is TRBD1 (6 bases). The V end was cut by 1 base, the J end by 2 bases, with 14 bases between. The CDR3 runs to 16 residues. The germline V gene has CDR1 SGHVS and CDR2 FQNEAQ. Written as DNA, the CDR3 is TGTGCCAGCAGCTTAGATCCGACAGGAGGAAACTATGGCTACACCTTC. This encodes CASSLDPTGGNYGYTF. The full variable domain, completed using reference TRBV7-8 and TRBJ1-2, is GAGVSQSPRYKVAKRGQDVALRCDPISGHVSLFWYQQALGQGPEFLTYFQNEAQLDKSGLPSDRFFAERPEGSVSTLKIQRTQQEDSAVYLCASSLDPTGGNYGYTFGSGTRLTVV.

Ten or more counts support this clonotype. The CDR3 region has the DNA TGTGCCAGCAGCCCTCTAGCGGGGGGTATGGGGTACAATGAGCAGTTCTTC. Translation gives CASSPLAGGMGYNEQFF. The V gene is TRBV7-6, the J gene TRBJ2-1, with 11 bases aligning to TRBD2. Looked up from germline, CDR1 is SGHVS and CDR2 is FNYEAQ. With V trimmed by 5 bases and J by 4 bases, 10 bases remained unmatched. This CDR3 comprises 17 residues.

This clonotype was detected ten times or more. The rearrangement links TRBV21-1 to TRBJ1-4. TRBV21-1 is a documented pseudogene. The CDR3 extends over 15 amino acids. As DNA, the CDR3 is TGTGCCAGCAGCAAAGGGGGCAGGGCCCAGGAAAAACTGTTTTTT. This gives the protein CASSKGGRAQEKLFF.

This clonotype was detected ten times or more. The chain uses TRBV5-1 and TRBJ1-1; 9 nucleotides agree with TRBD1. This CDR3 region has 15 residues. V gave up 0 bases and J gave up 0 bases; unmatched junction bases: 0. Germline V CDR1 and CDR2: SGHRS, YFSETQ. The CDR3 spells CASSLGTGVNTEAFF. In DNA form, the CDR3 reads TGCGCCAGCAGCTTGGGGACAGGGGTGAACACTGAAGCTTTCTTT.

This clonotype occurred many times. The J gene is TRBJ1-6, the V gene TRBV5-1, with 7 bases aligning to TRBD1. The CDR3 is 16 residues long. Per the germline V gene, CDR1 is SGHRS and CDR2 is YFSETQ. Trimming took 0 bases from V and 10 from J; bases not matched to a gene: 10. Here the CDR3 reads CASSLVAGGSLSPLHF. In DNA, the CDR3 is TGCGCCAGCAGCTTGGTGGCAGGGGGTAGTCTATCACCCCTCCACTTT. Full variable domain (outside the CDR3, taken from reference TRBV5-1 and TRBJ1-6): KAGVTQTPRYLIKTRGQQVTLSCSPISGHRSVSWYQQTPGQGLQFLFEYFSETQRNKGNFPGRFSGRQFSNSRSEMNVSTLELGDSALYLCASSLVAGGSLSPLHFGNGTRLTVT.

This clonotype was seen ten or more times. This chain links TRBV20-1 with TRBJ1-5; TRBD1 agrees at 7 bases. This CDR3 is 14 amino acids long. The V segment lost 4 bases and the J segment 4 bases; nucleotides outside the gene matches: 7. Germline values: CDR1 DFQATT, CDR2 SNEGSKA (reference sequence). DNA for the CDR3: TGCAGTGCTAACGAACAGGGGAGAAATCAGCCCCAGCATTTT. Encoded protein: CSANEQGRNQPQHF.

This clonotype was recorded many times. This rearrangement joins TRBV12-3 or TRBV12-4 to TRBJ1-2, with D possibly TRBD1 on 5 matching bases. V lost 2 bases, J lost 5 bases, and 18 bases lay in between. CDR3 length: 16 residues. The CDR3 nucleotides read TGTGCCAGCAGTTTAAGCACAGGCCGAGACGGGTATGGCTACACCTTC. It is translated as CASSLSTGRDGYGYTF.

This clonotype was counted many times. The gene calls are TRBV10-2 and TRBJ1-1; D gene uncertain. The germline gives CDR1 WSHSY, CDR2 SAAADI. V was cut by 4 bases and J by 0 bases, with 3 bases left in between. CDR3 length equals 12 residues. CDR3 amino acids: CASSAVNTEAFF. CDR3 sequence (DNA): TGCGCCAGCAGTGCTGTGAACACTGAAGCTTTCTTT.

This clonotype was seen repeatedly, ten times or more. The chain is built from TRBV27 and TRBJ1-6; the D is unclear. The ends were cut back, 5 bases at V and 9 bases at J, with 11 bases in the middle. The CDR3 spans 13 residues. Germline V lookup: CDR1 MNHEY, CDR2 SMNVEV (reference sequence). In DNA form, the CDR3 reads TGTGCCAGCAGTCCGGAAGTCCGTTCACCCCTCCACTTT. Residues: CASSPEVRSPLHF.

This clonotype was found many times. CDR3 nucleotide sequence: TGTGCCACCAGTGATTCGAGGACAGGGACCAGCGGGGACACCATATATTTT. This translates into CATSDSRTGTSGDTIYF. The chain combines TRBV24-1 with TRBJ1-3; TRBD1 matches at 8 bases. The CDR3 is made up of 17 amino acids. Germline CDR1 KGHDR, CDR2 SFDVKD. The ends lost 2 bases at V and 8 bases at J; junction bases unmatched: 13.

This clonotype was picked up many times. The CDR3 nucleotides are TGTGCCAGCAGTTCGGAGAATCAGCCCCAGCATTTT. Amino acid sequence: CASSSENQPQHF. V and J are TRBV12-3 or TRBV12-4 and TRBJ1-5; D uncertain. The CDR3 has 12 residues. The V gene lost 4 bases and the J gene lost 4 bases, with 5 bases spanning the gap.

In its sample, this clonotype was seen many times. The chain uses TRBV5-1 and TRBJ1-1, with D tentatively TRBD1 (5 bases). The CDR3 runs to 14 residues. Looked up from germline, CDR1 is SGHRS and CDR2 is YFSETQ. The germline V and J ends were trimmed by 7 bases and 1 base, with 14 bases remaining between them. The CDR3 DNA is TGCGCCAGCGGGGCACGGACGGAGAACACTGAAGCTTTCTTT. It yields the protein CASGARTENTEAFF. Full variable domain (missing parts from reference TRBV5-1 and TRBJ1-1): KAGVTQTPRYLIKTRGQQVTLSCSPISGHRSVSWYQQTPGQGLQFLFEYFSETQRNKGNFPGRFSGRQFSNSRSEMNVSTLELGDSALYLCASGARTENTEAFFGQGTRLTVV.

This clonotype was seen at least ten times. CDR3 loop: CASSLNRGAGANVLTF. Written as DNA, the CDR3 is TGCGCCAGCAGCTTGAACAGGGGGGCCGGGGCCAACGTCCTGACTTTC. This chain connects TRBV5-1 to TRBJ2-6, with 8 bases identical to TRBD1. Germline V gene lookup returns CDR1 SGHRS and CDR2 YFSETQ. Unmatched junction bases numbered 4, after V lost 1 base and J lost 4 bases. This CDR3 has 16 amino acids.

This clonotype was observed many times. The CDR3 DNA sequence: TGTGCCAGCAGCGTAGGCGGGGGTAGCACAGATACGCAGTATTTT. This translates into CASSVGGGSTDTQYF. The chain employs TRBV9 and TRBJ2-3; TRBD2 matches 7 bases. CDR1 and CDR2 from the germline V gene are SGDLS and YYNGEE. CDR3 length: 15 residues. V trimming: 0 bases; J trimming: 0 bases; junction bases outside the gene matches: 1. The full variable domain, its missing parts supplied by reference TRBV9 and TRBJ2-3, is DSGVTQTPKHLITATGQRVTLRCSPRSGDLSVYWYQQSLDQGLQFLIQYYNGEERAKGNILERFSAQQFPDLHSELNLSSLELGDSALYFCASSVGGGSTDTQYFGPGTRLTVL.

This clonotype has a count of ten or more. The V call is TRBV7-2, the J call TRBJ2-7; weak D call: TRBD2 (5 bases). Trimming left V 5 bases short and J 3 bases short, with 5 bases between. Germline V gene data show CDR1 as SGHTA and CDR2 as FQGNSA. This CDR3 is 11 amino acids long. CDR3 residues: CASSRDYEQYF. In DNA, the CDR3 is TGTGCCAGCAGCCGGGACTACGAGCAGTACTTC.

This clonotype was detected many times. This chain connects TRBV20-1 to TRBJ2-6; 8 bases map to TRBD2. The germline CDR1 and CDR2 sequences are DFQATT and SNEGSKA (reference sequence). The CDR3 runs to 13 residues. The V and J ends lost 1 base and 10 bases, in that order; junction bases with no gene match: 3. The DNA of the CDR3 is TGCAGTGCTAGAGGCGGGACTAGTAACGTCCTGACTTTC. Residues: CSARGGTSNVLTF.

This clonotype was observed many times. The V and J genes are TRBV7-9 and TRBJ1-6; D unclear. Germline V gene lookup returns CDR1 SEHNR and CDR2 FQNEAQ (reference sequence). The CDR3 loop spans 10 amino acids. Trimming left V 5 bases short and J 14 bases short, with 7 bases between. The CDR3 DNA reads as TGTGCCAGCAGCCGGGAGGCCCTCCACTTT. Translated: CASSREALHF.

At least ten counts were recorded for this clonotype. This rearrangement joins TRBV5-8 to TRBJ1-1; D unclear. Germline values: CDR1 SGHTS, CDR2 YDEGEE. Deletions cut 4 bases from V and 11 bases from J, with 9 bases between. The CDR3 runs to 10 residues. For the CDR3, the DNA is TGTGCCAGCAGCAACGGCGCCGCTTTCTTT. It codes for CASSNGAAFF.

This clonotype has at least ten counts. The gene calls are TRBV4-1 and TRBJ2-3; 14 nucleotides align to TRBD2. J lost 6 bases, V lost 4 bases, and 9 bases had no gene match. Germline values: CDR1 MGHRA, CDR2 YSYEKL. This CDR3 comprises 17 residues. CDR3 in DNA: TGCGCCAGCAGCCTTTCGACTAGCGGGGGGGCCTGGGATACGCAGTATTTT. It codes for CASSLSTSGGAWDTQYF.

This clonotype was observed many times. The genes are TRBV5-1 and TRBJ2-2; D is uncertain. Between the trimmed V and J ends, which lost 5 bases and 4 bases, there was a span of 6 bases. Germline values: CDR1 SGHRS, CDR2 YFSETQ. This CDR3 is 12 amino acids long. The CDR3 region has the DNA TGCGCCAGCAGAACTGGCACCGGGGAGCTGTTTTTT. This codes for CASRTGTGELFF.

In this sample, this clonotype turned up many times. The V gene is TRBV6-2 or TRBV6-3, the J gene TRBJ2-3; D is ambiguous. Germline V gene data show CDR1 as MNHEY and CDR2 as SVGEGT. V gave up 2 bases and J gave up 7 bases, with 10 bases separating them. CDR3 length: 13 amino acids. The CDR3 loop is CASSYPNSYTQYF. CDR3 in DNA: TGTGCCAGCAGTTACCCAAATTCATATACGCAGTATTTT.

This clonotype was counted at least ten times. The CDR3 region has the DNA TGTGCCAGCAGTTACTCCGGGACAGGGCATGCCGGGGAGCTGTTTTTT. It codes for CASSYSGTGHAGELFF. The chain joins TRBV6-5 to TRBJ2-2; 9 bases are shared with TRBD1. Germline values: CDR1 MNHEY, CDR2 SVGAGI. The CDR3 is 16 amino acids. Unmatched junction bases numbered 5, after V lost 0 bases and J lost 6 bases.